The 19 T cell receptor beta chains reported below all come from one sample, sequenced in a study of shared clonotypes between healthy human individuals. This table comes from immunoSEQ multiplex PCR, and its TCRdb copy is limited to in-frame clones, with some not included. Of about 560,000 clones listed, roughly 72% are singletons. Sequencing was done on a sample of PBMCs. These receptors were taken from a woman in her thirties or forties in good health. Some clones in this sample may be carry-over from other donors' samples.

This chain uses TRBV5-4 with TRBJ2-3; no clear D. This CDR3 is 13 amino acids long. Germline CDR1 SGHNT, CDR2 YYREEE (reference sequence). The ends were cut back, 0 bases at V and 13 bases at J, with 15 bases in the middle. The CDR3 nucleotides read TGTGCCAGCAGCTTGGGGACCCCACAGAGCAAGTATTTT. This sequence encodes CASSLGTPQSKYF. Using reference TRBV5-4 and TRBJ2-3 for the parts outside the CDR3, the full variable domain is ETGVTQSPTHLIKTRGQQVTLRCSSQSGHNTVSWYQQALGQGPQFIFQYYREEENGRGNFPPRFSGLQFPNYSSELNVNALELDDSALYLCASSLGTPQSKYFGPGTRLTVL.

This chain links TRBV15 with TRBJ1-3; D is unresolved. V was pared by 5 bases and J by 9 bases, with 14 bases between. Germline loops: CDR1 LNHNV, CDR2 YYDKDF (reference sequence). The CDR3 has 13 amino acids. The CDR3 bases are TGTGCCACCAGCGCCCCCCTACTCGGCACCATATATTTT. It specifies CATSAPLLGTIYF. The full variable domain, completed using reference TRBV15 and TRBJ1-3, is DAMVIQNPRYQVTQFGKPVTLSCSQTLNHNVMYWYQQKSSQAPKLLFHYYDKDFNNEADTPDNFQSRRPNTSFCFLDIRSPGLGDTAMYLCATSAPLLGTIYFGEGSWLTVV.

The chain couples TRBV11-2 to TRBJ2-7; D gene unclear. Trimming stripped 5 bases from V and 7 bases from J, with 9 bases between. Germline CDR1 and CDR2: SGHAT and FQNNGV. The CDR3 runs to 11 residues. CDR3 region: CASSALSEQYF. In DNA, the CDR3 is TGTGCCAGCAGCGCACTTTCTGAGCAGTACTTC.

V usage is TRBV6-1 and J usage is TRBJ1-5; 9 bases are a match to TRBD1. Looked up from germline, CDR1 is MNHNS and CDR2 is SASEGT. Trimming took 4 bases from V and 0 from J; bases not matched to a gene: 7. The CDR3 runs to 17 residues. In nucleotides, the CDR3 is TGTGCCAGCAGTGCGGGACAGGGAGTCTATAGCAATCAGCCCCAGCATTTT. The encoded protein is CASSAGQGVYSNQPQHF.

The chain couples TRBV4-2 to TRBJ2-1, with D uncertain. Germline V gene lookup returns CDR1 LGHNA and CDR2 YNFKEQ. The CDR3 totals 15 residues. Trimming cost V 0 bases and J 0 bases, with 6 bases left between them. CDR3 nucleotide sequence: TGTGCCAGCAGCCAAGAAGAGAGCTCCTACAATGAGCAGTTCTTC. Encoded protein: CASSQEESSYNEQFF.

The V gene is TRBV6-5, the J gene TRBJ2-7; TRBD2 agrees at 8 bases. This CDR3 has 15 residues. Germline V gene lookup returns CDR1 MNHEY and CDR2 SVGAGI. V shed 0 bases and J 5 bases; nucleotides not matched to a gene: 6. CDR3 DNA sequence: TGTGCCAGCAGTTACTCGGGGGGACTAGTCAACGAGCAGTACTTC. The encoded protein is CASSYSGGLVNEQYF.

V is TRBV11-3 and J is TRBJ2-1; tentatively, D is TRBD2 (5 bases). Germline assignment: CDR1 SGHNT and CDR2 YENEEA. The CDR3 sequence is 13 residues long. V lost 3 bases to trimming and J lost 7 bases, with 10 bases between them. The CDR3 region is CASSFLTGNEQFF. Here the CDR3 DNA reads TGTGCCAGCAGCTTTCTCACGGGGAATGAGCAGTTCTTC.

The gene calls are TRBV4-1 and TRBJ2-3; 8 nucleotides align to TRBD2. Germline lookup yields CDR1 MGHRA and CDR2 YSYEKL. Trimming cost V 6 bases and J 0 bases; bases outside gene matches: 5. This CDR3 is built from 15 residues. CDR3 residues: CASSRSGISTDTQYF. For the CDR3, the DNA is TGCGCCAGCAGTCGTAGCGGGATTAGCACAGATACGCAGTATTTT.

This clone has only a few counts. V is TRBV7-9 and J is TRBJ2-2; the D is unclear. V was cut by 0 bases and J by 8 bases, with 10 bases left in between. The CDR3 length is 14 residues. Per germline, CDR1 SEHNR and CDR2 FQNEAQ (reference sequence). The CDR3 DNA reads TGTGCCAGCAGCTTAGCTAGCTCCGTAGGGGAGCTGTTTTTT. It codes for CASSLASSVGELFF.

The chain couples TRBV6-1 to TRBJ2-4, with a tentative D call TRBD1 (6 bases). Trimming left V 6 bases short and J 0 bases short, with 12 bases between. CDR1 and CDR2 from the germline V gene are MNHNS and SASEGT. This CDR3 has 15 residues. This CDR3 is CASRDSILAKNIQYF. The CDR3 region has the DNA TGTGCCAGCAGGGACAGTATCCTAGCCAAAAACATTCAGTACTTC.

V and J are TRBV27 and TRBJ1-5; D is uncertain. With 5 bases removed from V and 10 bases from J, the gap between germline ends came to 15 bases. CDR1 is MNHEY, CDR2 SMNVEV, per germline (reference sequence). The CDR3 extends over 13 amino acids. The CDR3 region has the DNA TGTGCCAGCAGTGAGTCCACCGGGGATCCCCAGCATTTT. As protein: CASSESTGDPQHF.

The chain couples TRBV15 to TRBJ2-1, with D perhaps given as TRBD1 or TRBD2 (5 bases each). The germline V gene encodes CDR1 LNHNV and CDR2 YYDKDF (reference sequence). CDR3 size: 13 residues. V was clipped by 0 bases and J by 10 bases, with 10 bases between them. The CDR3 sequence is CATSRDSGDEQFF. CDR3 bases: TGTGCCACCAGCAGAGATTCCGGGGACGAGCAGTTCTTC.

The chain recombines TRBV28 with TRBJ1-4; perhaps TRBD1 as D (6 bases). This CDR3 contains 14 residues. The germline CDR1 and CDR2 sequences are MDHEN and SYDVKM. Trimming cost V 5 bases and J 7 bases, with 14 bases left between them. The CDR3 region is CASSGAPRGEKLFF. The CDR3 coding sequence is TGTGCCAGCAGTGGGGCCCCCAGGGGTGAAAAACTGTTTTTT.

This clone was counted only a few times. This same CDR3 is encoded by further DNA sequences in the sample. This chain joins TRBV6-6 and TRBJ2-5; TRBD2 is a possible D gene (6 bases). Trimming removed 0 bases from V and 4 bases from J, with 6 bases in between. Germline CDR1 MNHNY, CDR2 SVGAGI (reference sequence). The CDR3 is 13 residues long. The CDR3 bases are TGTGCCAGCAGTTACTCCGGGGGAGAGACCCAGTACTTC. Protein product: CASSYSGGETQYF.

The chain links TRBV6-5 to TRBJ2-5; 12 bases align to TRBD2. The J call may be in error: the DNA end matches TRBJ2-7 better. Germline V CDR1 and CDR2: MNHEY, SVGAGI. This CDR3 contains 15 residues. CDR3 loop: CASSPLAGGTNEQYF. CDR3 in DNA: TGTGCCAGCAGTCCACTAGCGGGAGGAACCAACGAGCAGTACTTC.

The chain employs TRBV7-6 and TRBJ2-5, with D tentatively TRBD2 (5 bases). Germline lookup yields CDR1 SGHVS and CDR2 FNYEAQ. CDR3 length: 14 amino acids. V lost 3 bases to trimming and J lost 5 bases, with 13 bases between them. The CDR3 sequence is CASSLGSGWETQYF. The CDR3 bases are TGTGCCAGCAGCTTGGGCAGCGGATGGGAGACCCAGTACTTC.

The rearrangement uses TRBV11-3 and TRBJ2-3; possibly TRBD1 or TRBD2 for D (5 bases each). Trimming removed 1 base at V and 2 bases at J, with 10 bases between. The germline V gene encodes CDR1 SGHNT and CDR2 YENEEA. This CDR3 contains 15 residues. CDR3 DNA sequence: TGTGCCAGCAGCTTAGTAACGGGGACCACAGATACGCAGTATTTT. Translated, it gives CASSLVTGTTDTQYF.

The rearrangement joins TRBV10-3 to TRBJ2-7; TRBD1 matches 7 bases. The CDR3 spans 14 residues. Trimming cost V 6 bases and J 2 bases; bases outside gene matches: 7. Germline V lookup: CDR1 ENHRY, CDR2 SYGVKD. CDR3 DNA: TGTGCCATCAGCGTAAGACAGGGACCCTACGAGCAGTACTTC. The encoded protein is CAISVRQGPYEQYF.

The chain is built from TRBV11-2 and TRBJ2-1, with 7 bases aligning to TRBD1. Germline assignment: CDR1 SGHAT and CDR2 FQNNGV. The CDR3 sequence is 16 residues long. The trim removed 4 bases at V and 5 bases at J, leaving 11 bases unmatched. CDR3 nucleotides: TGTGCCAGCAGCTCCCTAGGCCGGGGACAGAACAATGAGCAGTTCTTC. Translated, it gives CASSSLGRGQNNEQFF.